This TCR beta chain is drawn from a study of blood T cell repertoires in COVID-19. Study as a whole: Acute-phase and convalescent COVID-19 samples originated in the United States, Italy and Spain. Sample material is recorded as cDNA or gDNA derived from T cells, B-cell-depleted T cells, or PBMCs.

The V gene's germline CDR1 is MDHEN and CDR2 SYDVKM. Trimming took off 2 bases at V and 4 bases at J, with 26 bases between the two ends. This CDR3 region has 19 residues. The method was immunoSEQ multiplex PCR; TCRdb's version includes in-frame clones alone and lacks a portion of them. The table has a few hundred thousand clones, roughly 80% seen once. This chain joins TRBV28 and TRBJ1-1, with a tentative D call TRBD1 (5 bases). This TCR was recovered from a woman between 18 and 30 years old with acute or convalescent COVID-19. The sample comprised peripheral blood. Here the CDR3 reads CASSLRSGQGFGGGTEAFF. DNA for the CDR3: TGTGCCAGCAGTTTAAGGTCCGGGCAGGGTTTCGGGGGAGGCACTGAAGCTTTCTTT.